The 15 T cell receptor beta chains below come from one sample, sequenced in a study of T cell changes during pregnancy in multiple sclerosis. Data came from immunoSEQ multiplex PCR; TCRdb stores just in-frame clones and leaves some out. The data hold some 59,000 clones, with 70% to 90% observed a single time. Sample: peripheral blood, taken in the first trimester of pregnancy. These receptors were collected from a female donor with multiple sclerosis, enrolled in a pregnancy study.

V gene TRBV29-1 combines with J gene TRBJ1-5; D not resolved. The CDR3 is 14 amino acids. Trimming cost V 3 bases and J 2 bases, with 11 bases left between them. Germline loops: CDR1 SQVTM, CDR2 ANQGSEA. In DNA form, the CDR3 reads TGCAGCGTTGAGGAGGGCGGCGGCAATCAGCCCCAGCATTTT. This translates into CSVEEGGGNQPQHF.

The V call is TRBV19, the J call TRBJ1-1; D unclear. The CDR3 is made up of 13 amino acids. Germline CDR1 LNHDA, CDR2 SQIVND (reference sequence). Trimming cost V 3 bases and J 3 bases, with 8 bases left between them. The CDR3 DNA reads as TGTGCCAGTAGTATCAACATGGACACTGAAGCTTTCTTT. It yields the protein CASSINMDTEAFF.

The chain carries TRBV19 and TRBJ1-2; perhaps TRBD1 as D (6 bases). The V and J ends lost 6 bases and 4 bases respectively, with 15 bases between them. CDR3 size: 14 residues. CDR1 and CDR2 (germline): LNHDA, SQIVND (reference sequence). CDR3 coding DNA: TGTGCCAGTAGCCCTTCAGGGGACGGCTATGGCTACACCTTC. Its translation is CASSPSGDGYGYTF.

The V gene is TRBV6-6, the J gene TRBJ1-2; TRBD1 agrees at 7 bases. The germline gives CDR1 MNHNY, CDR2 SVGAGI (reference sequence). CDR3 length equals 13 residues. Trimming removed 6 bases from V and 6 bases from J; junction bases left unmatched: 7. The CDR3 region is CASSPTGLDGYTF. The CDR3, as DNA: TGTGCCAGCAGCCCGACAGGGCTTGATGGCTACACCTTC.

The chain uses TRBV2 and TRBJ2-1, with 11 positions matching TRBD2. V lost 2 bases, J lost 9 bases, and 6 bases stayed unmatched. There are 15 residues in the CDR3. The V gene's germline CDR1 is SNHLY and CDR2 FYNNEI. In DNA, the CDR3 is TGTGCCAGCAGTGAACTAGCGGGGGGCCCGGGTGAGCAGTTCTTC. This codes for CASSELAGGPGEQFF.

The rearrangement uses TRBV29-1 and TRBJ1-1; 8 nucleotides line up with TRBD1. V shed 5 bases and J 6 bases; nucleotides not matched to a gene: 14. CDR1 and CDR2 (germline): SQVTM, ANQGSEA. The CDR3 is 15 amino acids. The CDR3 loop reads CSVLYLDRAKSEAFF. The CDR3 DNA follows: TGCAGCGTTCTTTATTTGGACAGGGCGAAATCTGAAGCTTTCTTT.

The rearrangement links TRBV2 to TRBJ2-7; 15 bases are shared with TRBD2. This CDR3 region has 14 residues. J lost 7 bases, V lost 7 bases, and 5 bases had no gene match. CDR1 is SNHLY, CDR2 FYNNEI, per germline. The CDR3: CASKGLAGGGEQYF. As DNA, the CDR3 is TGTGCCAGCAAGGGACTAGCGGGAGGTGGGGAGCAGTACTTC.

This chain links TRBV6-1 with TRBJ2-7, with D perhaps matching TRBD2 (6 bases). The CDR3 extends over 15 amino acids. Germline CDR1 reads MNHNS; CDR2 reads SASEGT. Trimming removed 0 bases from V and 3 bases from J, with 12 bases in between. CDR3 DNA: TGTGCCAGCAGTGAAGCGCTCGGGAGCAACTACGAGCAGTACTTC. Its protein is CASSEALGSNYEQYF.

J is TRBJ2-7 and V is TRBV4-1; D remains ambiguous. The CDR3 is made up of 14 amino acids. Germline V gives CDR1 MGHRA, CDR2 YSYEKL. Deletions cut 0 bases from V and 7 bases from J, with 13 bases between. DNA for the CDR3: TGCGCCAGCAGCCAAGATGTGACTTCGCTAGAGCAGTACTTC. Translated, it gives CASSQDVTSLEQYF.

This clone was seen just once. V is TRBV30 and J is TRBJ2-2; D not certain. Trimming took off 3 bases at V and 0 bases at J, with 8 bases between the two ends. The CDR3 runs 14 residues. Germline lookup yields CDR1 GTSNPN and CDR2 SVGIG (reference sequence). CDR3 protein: CAWSRLTNTGELFF. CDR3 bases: TGTGCCTGGAGCAGGCTTACGAACACCGGGGAGCTGTTTTTT.

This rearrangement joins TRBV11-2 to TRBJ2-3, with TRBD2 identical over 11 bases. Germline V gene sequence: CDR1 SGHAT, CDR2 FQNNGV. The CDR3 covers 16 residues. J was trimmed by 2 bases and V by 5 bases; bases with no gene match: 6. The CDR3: CASSPRLAGNTDTQYF. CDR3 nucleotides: TGTGCCAGCAGCCCCCGACTAGCGGGAAACACAGATACGCAGTATTTT.

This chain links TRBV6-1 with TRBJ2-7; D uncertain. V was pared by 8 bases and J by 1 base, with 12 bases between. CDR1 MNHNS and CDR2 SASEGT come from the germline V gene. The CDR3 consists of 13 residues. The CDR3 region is CASGQFQSYEQYF. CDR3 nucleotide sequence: TGTGCCAGCGGGCAGTTTCAATCCTACGAGCAGTACTTC.

CDR3 DNA sequence: TGTGCCTCCGATAGACTAGCGGCAGATACGCAGTATTTT. This codes for CASDRLAADTQYF. V gene TRBV30 combines with J gene TRBJ2-3; 9 bases agree with TRBD2. After removal of 7 bases from V and 4 bases from J, the junction contained 6 bases not matched to a gene. CDR1 and CDR2 from the germline V gene are GTSNPN and SVGIG (reference sequence). The CDR3 consists of 13 residues.

DNA of the CDR3: TGCAGTGCTAGGGCAGGGGGAACTTTCTTT. Its translation is CSARAGGTFF. The V call is TRBV20-1, the J call TRBJ1-1; 7 bases align to TRBD1. The ends lost 3 bases at V and 12 bases at J; junction bases unmatched: 4. Germline V CDR1 and CDR2: DFQATT, SNEGSKA (reference sequence). The CDR3 length is 10 residues.

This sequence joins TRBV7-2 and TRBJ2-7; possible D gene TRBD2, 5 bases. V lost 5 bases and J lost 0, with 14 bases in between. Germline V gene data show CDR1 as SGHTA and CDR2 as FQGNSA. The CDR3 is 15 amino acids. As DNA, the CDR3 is TGTGCCAGCAGCATACCGGGATTTCCCTCCTACGAGCAGTACTTC. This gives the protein CASSIPGFPSYEQYF.